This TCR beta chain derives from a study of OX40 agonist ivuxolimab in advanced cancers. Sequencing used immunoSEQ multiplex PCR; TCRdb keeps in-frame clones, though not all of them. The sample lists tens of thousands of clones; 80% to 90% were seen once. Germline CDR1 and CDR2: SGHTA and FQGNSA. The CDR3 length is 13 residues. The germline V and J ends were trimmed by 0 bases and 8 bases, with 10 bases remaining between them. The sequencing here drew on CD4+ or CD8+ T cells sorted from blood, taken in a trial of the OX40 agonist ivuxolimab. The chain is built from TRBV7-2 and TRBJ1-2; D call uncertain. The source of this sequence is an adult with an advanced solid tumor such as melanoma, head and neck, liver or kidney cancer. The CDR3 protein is CASSLAHLGGYTF. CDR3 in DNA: TGTGCCAGCAGCTTAGCCCACCTGGGGGGCTACACCTTC.